This paragraph covers one TCR beta chain sequence. V lost 3 bases to trimming and J lost 0 bases; unmatched junction nucleotides: 5. The germline CDR1 and CDR2 sequences are KGHSH and LQKENI. CDR3 length equals 16 residues. TCRdb keeps only in-frame clones here, not all; method: immunoSEQ multiplex PCR. The sample contains around 290,000 clones, about 89% of which appear only once. The data derive from a study of blood T cell repertoires in COVID-19. Adults between about 18 and 95 years of age took part from about two dozen US areas. The study assigned cohorts using participant-reported clinical history.

Sequencing was carried out using PBMCs or T cells enriched from blood (not recorded which). The chain combines TRBV18 with TRBJ2-1; TRBD1 matches 7 bases. The receptor was isolated from a woman under 30 who had recovered from COVID-19. The CDR3 DNA follows: TGTGCCAGCTCACCCACTCGGGACAGCTCCTACAATGAGCAGTTCTTC. Protein product: CASSPTRDSSYNEQFF.